This passage covers 24 T cell receptor beta chains from one sample sequenced in a study of cytomegalovirus exposure and HLA in healthy donors. The study ran its PCR with 60 Vbeta and 13 Jbeta primers. Generated by immunoSEQ multiplex PCR, the TCRdb table keeps only in-frame clones and is missing some. The sample lists around 150,000 clones, roughly 77% seen once, with about 3.5% in the top ten. What was sequenced was PBMCs. The origin of the receptors is a human donor in good health.

V usage is TRBV6-1 and J usage is TRBJ2-2; D remains ambiguous. This CDR3 spans 14 amino acids. Germline lookup yields CDR1 MNHNS and CDR2 SASEGT. V shed 5 bases and J shed 4 bases, with 11 bases lying between them. CDR3 region: CASSPRSSTGELFF. The CDR3, as DNA: TGTGCCAGCAGTCCTAGGAGCTCCACCGGGGAGCTGTTTTTT.

This CDR3 reads CASSGRNEQYF. DNA for the CDR3: TGTGCCAGCAGTGGGCGGAACGAGCAGTACTTC. V and J are TRBV2 and TRBJ2-7; no definite D call. V lost 4 bases and J lost 5, with 6 bases in between. In germline, CDR1 is SNHLY, CDR2 FYNNEI. The CDR3 runs to 11 residues.

The V gene is TRBV9, the J gene TRBJ2-5; 7 bases fit TRBD1. Germline trimming cut 2 bases from V and 5 bases from J; bases unmatched to any gene: 6. The CDR3 is made up of 14 amino acids. CDR1 is SGDLS and CDR2 is YYNGEE in the germline V gene. CDR3 DNA sequence: TGTGCCAGCAGCGTTAACAGGGGCCCTGAGACCCAGTACTTC. Translated, it gives CASSVNRGPETQYF.

The table lists this clone with a few counts. The CDR3 region is CASSLLARNYEQYF. The CDR3 nucleotides are TGTGCCAGCAGCTTGTTAGCCCGGAACTACGAGCAGTACTTC. This rearrangement joins TRBV5-6 to TRBJ2-7; D is ambiguous. Trimming left V 1 base short and J 3 bases short, with 11 bases between. Germline V lookup: CDR1 SGHDT, CDR2 YYEEEE. This CDR3 region has 14 residues.

The chain combines TRBV27 with TRBJ2-3; no clear D gene. Trimming stripped 2 bases from V and 2 bases from J, with 5 bases between. The CDR3 is 13 residues long. CDR1 is MNHEY, CDR2 SMNVEV, per germline (reference sequence). CDR3 DNA: TGTGCCAGCAGTTTAACGGTCACAGATACGCAGTATTTT. This translates into CASSLTVTDTQYF.

The chain uses TRBV5-6 and TRBJ2-7; 7 bases map to TRBD1. The germline gives CDR1 SGHDT, CDR2 YYEEEE. CDR3 length equals 16 residues. V lost 3 bases and J lost 6; bases outside the gene matches: 15. CDR3 nucleotides: TGTGCCAGCAGCTCCCTTTGGGTGACACAGGGGACCGAGCAGTACTTC. Translated: CASSSLWVTQGTEQYF.

The chain has TRBV25-1 and TRBJ2-1; the D is unclear. This CDR3 spans 17 amino acids. Trimming cost V 3 bases and J 0 bases, with 15 bases left between them. Germline V gives CDR1 MGHDK, CDR2 SYGVNS. The CDR3 sequence: CASSDRSAESSYNEQFF. The CDR3 nucleotides read TGTGCCAGCAGTGATAGGAGCGCCGAGAGCTCCTACAATGAGCAGTTCTTC.

V usage is TRBV5-4 and J usage is TRBJ2-3; 9 nucleotides match TRBD2. The ends lost 5 bases at V and 5 bases at J; junction bases unmatched: 18. In germline, CDR1 is SGHNT, CDR2 YYREEE (reference sequence). The CDR3 totals 18 residues. The CDR3 sequence is CASSRYSSGLAFQDTQYF. The CDR3 DNA reads TGTGCCAGCAGTCGATACTCTAGTGGACTAGCGTTTCAAGATACGCAGTATTTT.

This CDR3 reads CASSQSDRSYEKLFF. The CDR3 nucleotides read TGCGCCAGCAGCCAGTCGGACAGGAGTTATGAAAAACTGTTTTTT. V is TRBV4-1 and J is TRBJ1-4; TRBD1 matches 7 bases. CDR1 and CDR2 (germline): MGHRA, YSYEKL. V shed 3 bases, J shed 6 bases, and the junction held 7 bases outside the gene matches. The CDR3 extends over 15 amino acids.

This clone came up once. The chain is built from TRBV5-6 and TRBJ2-6; TRBD2 matches 10 bases. The CDR3 runs to 19 residues. J gave up 1 base and V 0 bases, and 7 bases lay outside the gene matches. The V gene's germline CDR1 is SGHDT and CDR2 YYEEEE. The CDR3 reads CASSLVSLAGASGANVLTF. In DNA, the CDR3 is TGTGCCAGCAGCTTGGTGTCCCTAGCGGGAGCTTCTGGGGCCAACGTCCTGACTTTC.

J is TRBJ1-1 and V is TRBV6-1, with D uncertain. This CDR3 contains 14 residues. V lost 6 bases and J lost 0, with 11 bases in between. The germline V gene has CDR1 MNHNS and CDR2 SASEGT. CDR3 nucleotides: TGTGCCAGCAGCCTACATACAGTGAACACTGAAGCTTTCTTT. Translated: CASSLHTVNTEAFF.

The V and J genes are TRBV2 and TRBJ2-7; weak D call: TRBD1 (5 bases). Germline lookup yields CDR1 SNHLY and CDR2 FYNNEI. Trimming removed 8 bases from V and 4 bases from J, with 21 bases in between. The length of the CDR3 is 15 residues. The CDR3 nucleotides are TGTGCCAGCGAACCTACAGGAGCATTAGGTTACGAGCAGTACTTC. Protein product: CASEPTGALGYEQYF.

This chain links TRBV15 with TRBJ1-4; D might be TRBD1 (5 bases). This CDR3 spans 15 amino acids. V was cut by 0 bases and J by 8 bases, with 13 bases left in between. The germline CDR1 and CDR2 sequences are LNHNV and YYDKDF (reference sequence). The DNA for the CDR3 is TGTGCCACCAGCAGAGATGATTCAGGGAACGAAAAACTGTTTTTT. Translated, it gives CATSRDDSGNEKLFF.

The chain has TRBV28 and TRBJ2-6; tentative D call: TRBD2 (6 bases). The CDR3 has 19 residues. In germline, CDR1 is MDHEN, CDR2 SYDVKM. V was trimmed by 1 base and J by 4 bases, leaving 20 bases between them. As DNA, the CDR3 is TGTGCCAGCAGTTTATCCCCTATTCAGGGAGGAAGCGGGGCCAACGTCCTGACTTTC. Translated: CASSLSPIQGGSGANVLTF.

The chain carries TRBV5-6 and TRBJ2-5, with a tentative D call TRBD2 (6 bases). Trimming shortened V by 4 bases and J by 1 base, and 14 bases separated the two germline ends. CDR3 length: 15 amino acids. Germline CDR1 and CDR2: SGHDT and YYEEEE. The CDR3 coding sequence is TGTGCCAGCAGCCCCCGAAGGGAGGTCCAAGAGACCCAGTACTTC. Encoded protein: CASSPRREVQETQYF.

This clone appeared a few times. The chain uses TRBV28 and TRBJ1-5; 7 positions match TRBD1. The CDR3 is made up of 14 amino acids. V lost 3 bases, J lost 6 bases, and 5 bases stayed unmatched. Germline V gives CDR1 MDHEN, CDR2 SYDVKM. Here the CDR3 DNA reads TGTGCCAGCAGTTTTTTCCAGGGGGTTCAGCCCCAGCATTTT. It translates to CASSFFQGVQPQHF.

This clone was seen a handful of times. This sequence joins TRBV2 and TRBJ2-3; TRBD2 matches 12 bases. J lost 3 bases, V lost 6 bases, and 7 bases had no gene match. Germline assignment: CDR1 SNHLY and CDR2 FYNNEI. This CDR3 is built from 16 residues. CDR3 in DNA: TGTGCCAGCAGGCGAGGACTAGCGGGGTGGACAGATACGCAGTATTTT. Its translation is CASRRGLAGWTDTQYF.

The chain combines TRBV19 with TRBJ2-7; possible D gene TRBD2, 6 bases. This CDR3 region has 13 residues. CDR1 is LNHDA, CDR2 SQIVND, per germline (reference sequence). Trimming pared 4 bases from V and 0 bases from J, leaving 7 bases between. CDR3 nucleotide sequence: TGTGCCAGTAGTACCGGGAGCTCCTACGAGCAGTACTTC. Amino acids: CASSTGSSYEQYF.

This chain uses TRBV18 with TRBJ1-3; D gene ambiguous. V lost 3 bases to trimming and J lost 4 bases, with 10 bases between them. Germline assignment: CDR1 KGHSH and CDR2 LQKENI. CDR3 length: 14 residues. CDR3 DNA: TGTGCCAGCTCACCGTATACAGAGGGAAACACCATATATTTT. This sequence encodes CASSPYTEGNTIYF.

This clone was detected once. This chain uses TRBV28 with TRBJ2-7; 8 positions match TRBD1. Per the germline V gene, CDR1 is MDHEN and CDR2 is SYDVKM. This CDR3 is 15 amino acids long. V was pared by 6 bases and J by 3 bases, with 10 bases of the junction left unmatched. The CDR3: CASSPTGGFDYEQYF. In DNA, the CDR3 is TGTGCCAGCAGCCCCACAGGGGGGTTTGACTACGAGCAGTACTTC.

The chain recombines TRBV12-5 with TRBJ2-2; no definite D call. The germline CDR1 and CDR2 sequences are LGHNT and FRNRAP. V was clipped by 1 base and J by 2 bases, with 5 bases between them. The CDR3 totals 14 residues. The CDR3 loop is CASGLDGNTGELFF. CDR3 DNA sequence: TGTGCTAGTGGTTTGGATGGCAACACCGGGGAGCTGTTTTTT.

This sequence joins TRBV14 and TRBJ1-2, with TRBD1 identical over 7 bases. Germline CDR1 and CDR2: SGHDN and FVKESK. The CDR3 is 15 residues long. V was pared by 1 base and J by 4 bases, with 6 bases of the junction left unmatched. The CDR3 DNA sequence: TGTGCCAGCAGCCAAGGGGGACAGCTATTCTATGGCTACACCTTC. As protein: CASSQGGQLFYGYTF.

CDR3 DNA sequence: TGTGCCAGCAGCTTTTCGGGTTCTAACTATGGCTACACCTTC. This encodes CASSFSGSNYGYTF. The chain carries TRBV5-6 and TRBJ1-2; D call uncertain. The CDR3 extends over 14 amino acids. Germline CDR1 SGHDT, CDR2 YYEEEE. The V gene lost 2 bases and the J gene lost 0 bases, with 8 bases spanning the gap.

The chain joins TRBV7-9 to TRBJ1-1, with 8 bases fitting TRBD1. Germline values: CDR1 SEHNR, CDR2 FQNEAQ (reference sequence). The V and J ends lost 1 base and 4 bases, in that order; junction bases with no gene match: 11. This CDR3 is built from 17 residues. CDR3 residues: CASSLGFRGQGGTEAFF. CDR3 DNA sequence: TGTGCCAGCAGCTTAGGTTTTCGCGGACAGGGCGGCACTGAAGCTTTCTTT.